The clone carrying this T cell receptor beta chain appeared a few times. These data are taken from a study of blood T cell repertoires in COVID-19. Donors of Cohort 3 who recovered were those that had two negative PCRs, clearance, or symptom resolution. Profiling relied on immunoSEQ multiplex PCR, and the TCRdb table lists in-frame clones only, not all of them. The sample contains 95,000 to 150,000 clones, roughly 84% of which appear only once. This CDR3 has 18 residues. Looked up from germline, CDR1 is SGDLS and CDR2 is YYNGEE. V gave up 5 bases and J gave up 2 bases; unmatched junction bases: 12. The specimen sequenced was PBMCs or T cells enriched from blood (not recorded which). The V and J genes are TRBV9 and TRBJ2-3; 12 bases line up with TRBD2. The TCR sequence derives from a woman in her 30s who had recovered from COVID-19. The CDR3: CASSASSGRAFVTDTQYF. The CDR3 coding sequence is TGTGCCAGCAGTGCCTCTAGCGGGAGGGCCTTTGTCACAGATACGCAGTATTTT.